These 5 T cell receptor beta chains came from one sample sequenced in a study of shared clonotypes between healthy human individuals. Naive CD8 cells lacked CD45RO, underwent positive selection for CCR7 and left out terminally differentiated effector memory CD45RA+ cells. Method: immunoSEQ multiplex PCR; TCRdb's copy keeps in-frame clones and lacks some. The sample holds fewer than 1 million clones, approximately 96% seen once. Sequencing was done on a sample of naive CD8+ T cells sorted from blood. Receptors originate from a man aged 25 to 40 in good health.

This clone was recorded once. V and J are TRBV10-1 and TRBJ2-3, with 12 bases identical to TRBD2. V shed 4 bases, J shed 2 bases, and the junction held 7 bases outside the gene matches. The CDR3 extends over 17 amino acids. Germline CDR1 reads WNHNN; CDR2 reads SYGVQD (reference sequence). The CDR3 reads CASSATTSGSDTDTQYF. CDR3 sequence (DNA): TGCGCCAGCAGTGCCACGACTAGCGGGAGCGACACAGATACGCAGTATTTT.

The CDR3 loop is CASSLAVGRQETQYF. CDR3 sequence (DNA): TGTGCCAGCAGCTTAGCGGTGGGGAGGCAAGAGACCCAGTACTTC. This sequence joins TRBV7-2 and TRBJ2-5; tentatively, D is TRBD2 (6 bases). CDR3 length: 15 amino acids. V was shortened by 0 bases and J by 2 bases, with 10 bases between the two germline ends. Germline V lookup: CDR1 SGHTA, CDR2 FQGNSA.

V usage is TRBV27 and J usage is TRBJ1-1; perhaps TRBD1 as D (6 bases). CDR1 is MNHEY and CDR2 is SMNVEV in the germline V gene (reference sequence). Trimming took off 2 bases at V and 0 bases at J, with 16 bases between the two ends. The CDR3 is 17 residues long. This chain's CDR3 is CASSLESQGNMNTEAFF. The CDR3 nucleotides read TGTGCCAGCAGTTTAGAATCACAGGGAAACATGAACACTGAAGCTTTCTTT.

V is TRBV11-2 and J is TRBJ2-7; D is undetermined. Trimming stripped 1 base from V and 5 bases from J, with 6 bases between. The CDR3 covers 12 residues. Germline CDR1 reads SGHAT; CDR2 reads FQNNGV. The CDR3 DNA reads TGTGCCAGCAGCTTAGTTCTCCACGAGCAGTACTTC. Protein: CASSLVLHEQYF.

The rearrangement uses TRBV6-1 and TRBJ1-2; D is undetermined. The length of the CDR3 is 12 residues. Germline V gene data show CDR1 as MNHNS and CDR2 as SASEGT. Trimming shortened V by 1 base and J by 4 bases, and 4 bases separated the two germline ends. CDR3 sequence reads: CASSEGVYGYTF. The CDR3 bases are TGTGCCAGCAGTGAAGGGGTCTATGGCTACACCTTC.